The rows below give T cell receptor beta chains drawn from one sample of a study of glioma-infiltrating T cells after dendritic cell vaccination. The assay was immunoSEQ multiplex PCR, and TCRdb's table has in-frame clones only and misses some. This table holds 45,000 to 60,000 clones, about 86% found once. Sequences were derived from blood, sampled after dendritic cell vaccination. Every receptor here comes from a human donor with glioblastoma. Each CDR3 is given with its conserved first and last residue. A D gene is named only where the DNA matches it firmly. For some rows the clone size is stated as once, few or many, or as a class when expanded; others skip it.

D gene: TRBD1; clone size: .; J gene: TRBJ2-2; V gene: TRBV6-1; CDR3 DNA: TGTGCCAGCAGTTATGACAGGGCGGCCGGGGAGCTGTTTTTT; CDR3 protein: CASSYDRAAGELFF
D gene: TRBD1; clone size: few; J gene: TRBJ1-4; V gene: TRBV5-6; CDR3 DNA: TGTGCCAGCAGCTTGGGATATTACAGGGGTCGTGAAAAACTGTTTTTT; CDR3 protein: CASSLGYYRGREKLFF
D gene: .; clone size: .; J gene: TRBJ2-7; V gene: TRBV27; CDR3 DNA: TGTGCCAGCAGTTTAGACAGGACCTACGAGCAGTACTTC; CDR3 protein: CASSLDRTYEQYF
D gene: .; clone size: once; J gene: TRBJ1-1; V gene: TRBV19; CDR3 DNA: TGTGCCAGTAGCCCCGAGGGACAACGCGAGTCGGCTTTCTTT; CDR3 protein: CASSPEGQRESAFF
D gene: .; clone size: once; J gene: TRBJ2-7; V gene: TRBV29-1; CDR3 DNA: TGCAGCGTTGATCTAAATGGACTGCGATTC; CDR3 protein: CSVDLNGLRF
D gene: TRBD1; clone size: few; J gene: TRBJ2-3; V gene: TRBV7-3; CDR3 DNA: TGTGCCAGCAGCTTAATAACAGGGGGTGGCACAGATACGCAGTATTTT; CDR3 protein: CASSLITGGGTDTQYF
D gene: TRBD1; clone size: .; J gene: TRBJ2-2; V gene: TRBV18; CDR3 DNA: TGTGCCAGCTCACCAACCTCGGACAGGGTTGGGACCGGGGAGCTGTTTTTT; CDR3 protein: CASSPTSDRVGTGELFF
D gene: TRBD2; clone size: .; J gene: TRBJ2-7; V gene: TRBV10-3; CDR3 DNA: TGTGCCATCACCCCCCAGCTAGCGGGGGCCCCCTACGAGCAGTACTTC; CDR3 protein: CAITPQLAGAPYEQYF
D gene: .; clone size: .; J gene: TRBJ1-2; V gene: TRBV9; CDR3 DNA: TGTGCCAGCAGAAGAACTACCGGGGGGGGAAGGTATGGCTACACCTTC; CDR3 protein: CASRRTTGGGRYGYTF
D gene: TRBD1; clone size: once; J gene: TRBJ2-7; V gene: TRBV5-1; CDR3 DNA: TGCGCCAGCAGCCAACCCGGGACAGGGGACGACGAGCAGTACTTC; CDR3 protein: CASSQPGTGDDEQYF
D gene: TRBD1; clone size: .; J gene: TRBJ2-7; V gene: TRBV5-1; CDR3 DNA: TGCGCCAGCAGCTTAACAGGGGGGCTCTACGAGCAGTACTTC; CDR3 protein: CASSLTGGLYEQYF
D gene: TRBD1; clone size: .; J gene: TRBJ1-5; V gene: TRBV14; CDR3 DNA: TGTGCCAGCAGCCAAGATTGTACCGTACCGGGACAGGGGGCTGAACAGCCCCAGCATTTT; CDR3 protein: CASSQDCTVPGQGAEQPQHF
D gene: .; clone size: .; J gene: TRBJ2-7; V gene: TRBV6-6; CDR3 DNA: TGTGCCAGCAGGACAGGCTCAGATGAGCAGTACTTC; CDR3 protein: CASRTGSDEQYF
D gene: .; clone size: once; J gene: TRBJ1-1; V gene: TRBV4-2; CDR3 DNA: TGTGCCAGCAGCCAGGAACAGGGTTTCATGAACACTGAAGCTTTCTTT; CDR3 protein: CASSQEQGFMNTEAFF
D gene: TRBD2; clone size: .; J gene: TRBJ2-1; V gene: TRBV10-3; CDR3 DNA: TGTGCCACGCATAGCGGGGGACTCTACAATGAGCAGTTCTTC; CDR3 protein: CATHSGGLYNEQFF
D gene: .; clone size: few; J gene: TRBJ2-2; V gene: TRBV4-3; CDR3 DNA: TGCGCCAGCAGCCAAGCCAGAGGCCCAACTGGGACCGGGGAGCTGTTTTTT; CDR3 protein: CASSQARGPTGTGELFF
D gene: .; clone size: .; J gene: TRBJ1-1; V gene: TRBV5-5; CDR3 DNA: TGTGCCAGCAGCCAAGAACGGGGGGCTGAAGCTTTCTTT; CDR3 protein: CASSQERGAEAFF
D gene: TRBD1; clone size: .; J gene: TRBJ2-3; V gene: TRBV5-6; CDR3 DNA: TGTGCCAGCAGCTTGGGGGCAGGGGGCGAGGGAGATACGCAGTATTTT; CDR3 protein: CASSLGAGGEGDTQYF
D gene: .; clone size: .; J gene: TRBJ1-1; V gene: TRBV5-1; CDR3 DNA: TGCGCCAGCAGCTTGGCGGGGGGGAGTGCGACTGAAGCTTTCTTT; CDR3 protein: CASSLAGGSATEAFF
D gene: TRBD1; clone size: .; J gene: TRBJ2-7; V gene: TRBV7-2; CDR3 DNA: TGTGCCAGCAGCTCCCGGACAGGGGCATCCGAGCAGTACTTC; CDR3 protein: CASSSRTGASEQYF
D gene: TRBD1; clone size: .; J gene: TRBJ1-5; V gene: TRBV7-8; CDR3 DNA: TGTGCCAGCAGCTTAGTAATTACAGGGGGCGCGGGTCAGCCCCAGCATTTT; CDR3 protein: CASSLVITGGAGQPQHF
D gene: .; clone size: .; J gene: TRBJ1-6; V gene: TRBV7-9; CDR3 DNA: TGTGCCAGCAGCCCCTCACACGGCGACAAGTTTGGCTATAATTCACCCCTCCACTTT; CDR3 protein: CASSPSHGDKFGYNSPLHF
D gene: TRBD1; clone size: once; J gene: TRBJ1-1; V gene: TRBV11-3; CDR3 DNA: TGTGCCAGCAGCCCACGGACAGGGAGGGCGTACACTGAAGCTTTCTTT; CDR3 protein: CASSPRTGRAYTEAFF
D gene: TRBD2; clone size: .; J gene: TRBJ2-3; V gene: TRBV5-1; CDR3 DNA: TGCGCCAGCAGCCTATTAGCGGGGGAGAGCACAGATACGCAGTATTTT; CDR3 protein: CASSLLAGESTDTQYF
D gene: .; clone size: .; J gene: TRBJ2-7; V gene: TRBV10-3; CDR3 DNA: TGTGCCATCAGAGATGACGGGTTTGAGCAGTACTTC; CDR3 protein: CAIRDDGFEQYF
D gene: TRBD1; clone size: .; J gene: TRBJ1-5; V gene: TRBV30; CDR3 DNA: TGTGCCTCCAAGGGGACAGGGGATCAGCCCCAGCATTTT; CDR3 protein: CASKGTGDQPQHF
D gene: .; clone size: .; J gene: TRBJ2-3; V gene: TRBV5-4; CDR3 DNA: TGTGCCAGCAGCTTGGGGCGAGGGACAGATACGCAGTATTTT; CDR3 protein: CASSLGRGTDTQYF
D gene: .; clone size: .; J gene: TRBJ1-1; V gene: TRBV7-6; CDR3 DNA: TGTGCCAGCAGCCTCCTCGACGGACTATCAACTGAAGCTTTCTTT; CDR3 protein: CASSLLDGLSTEAFF